This T cell receptor beta chain was sequenced during a study of T cell responses to AZD1222 COVID-19 vaccine. This clone was seen only a few times. The table came from immunoSEQ multiplex PCR; TCRdb's copy has only in-frame clones and leaves some out. Of about 140,000 clones listed, about 91% are singletons. CDR1 SEHNR and CDR2 FQNEAQ come from the germline V gene (reference sequence). The CDR3 covers 11 residues. Deletions cut 2 bases from V and 2 bases from J, with 0 bases between. Specimen: peripheral blood, collected on day 0 of AZD1222 vaccination. The clonotype originates from an adult in good health. V usage is TRBV7-9 and J usage is TRBJ2-5; D ambiguous. The CDR3 loop reads CASSLQETQYF. The CDR3 coding sequence is TGTGCCAGCAGCTTACAAGAGACCCAGTACTTC.